This T cell receptor (beta chain) was observed in a study of human T cells and chemical hapten exposure. This clonotype was recorded a few times. Antigen specificity is unknown. As to time point: pre-sensitization, week 0. Treatment of the sample: therapeutic diphenylcyclopropenone sensitization with weekly scalp DPC. Alopecia patients, 18 to 70 years old and DPC-suitable, served as donors. Unfractionated whole blood yielded total RNA. Via MiXCR, TCRdb re-called the RACE reads, giving one row per CDR3 protein. This sample carries more than 300,000 distinct CDR3 sequences, about 5.4% of them seen once, and the ten largest clones take roughly 8.2%. Study findings and constraints: Each of the donors had alopecia, so their immune responses may not resemble those of healthy people.

CDR3 length: 16 amino acids. CDR1 and CDR2 (germline): MDHEN, SYDVKM. V shed 4 bases, J shed 7 bases, and the junction held 7 bases outside the gene matches. The sample here was whole blood, taken in connection with sensitization to the hapten diphenylcyclopropenone (DPC). The clonotype was recovered from a woman younger than 30 with alopecia areata. Some clones in this sample may be carry-over from other donors' samples. The chain employs TRBV28 and TRBJ1-4; 12 bases line up with TRBD1. The CDR3 sequence: CASSSSGTGGAEKLFF. The DNA of the CDR3 is TGTGCCAGCAGTTCTTCCGGGACAGGGGGCGCTGAAAAACTGTTTTTT.